The 21 T cell receptor beta chains presented below share a single source sample, sequenced in a study of glioma-infiltrating T cells after dendritic cell vaccination. The time point here: after dendritic cell vaccination, including at tumor progression/relapse. This table comes from immunoSEQ multiplex PCR, and its TCRdb copy is limited to in-frame clones, with some not included. This sample has some 90,000 clones, with 75% to 90% found just once. Sequencing used blood, obtained after dendritic cell vaccination. These receptors originate from a human donor with glioblastoma.

This clone was found a few times. This sequence joins TRBV5-8 and TRBJ1-5; the D is unclear. The CDR3 runs to 13 residues. Trimming left V 1 base short and J 11 bases short, with 13 bases between. Per germline, CDR1 SGHTS and CDR2 YDEGEE. CDR3 protein: CASSLRGSLSQHF. The CDR3 nucleotides are TGTGCCAGCAGCTTGCGGGGATCTCTGTCCCAGCATTTT. The complete variable domain, with remaining parts taken from reference TRBV5-8 and TRBJ1-5, reads EAGVTQSPTHLIKTRGQQATLRCSPISGHTSVYWYQQALGLGLQFLLWYDEGEERNRGNFPPRFSGRQFPNYSSELNVNALELEDSALYLCASSLRGSLSQHFGDGTRLSIL.

The V call is TRBV4-1, the J call TRBJ2-7; TRBD2 is a possible D gene (7 bases). Per germline, CDR1 MGHRA and CDR2 YSYEKL. V gave up 4 bases and J gave up 0 bases, with 13 bases separating them. The CDR3 covers 15 residues. The CDR3 here is CASSLGGGFSYEQYF. For the CDR3, the DNA is TGCGCCAGCAGCCTAGGGGGGGGGTTCTCCTACGAGCAGTACTTC.

The chain recombines TRBV5-1 with TRBJ2-3; D call uncertain. Trimming stripped 0 bases from V and 4 bases from J, with 6 bases between. Germline values: CDR1 SGHRS, CDR2 YFSETQ. The CDR3 contains 13 residues. The chain's CDR3 is CASSLGAADTQYF. CDR3 DNA sequence: TGCGCCAGCAGCTTGGGGGCAGCAGATACGCAGTATTTT. Full variable domain (outside the CDR3, taken from reference TRBV5-1 and TRBJ2-3): KAGVTQTPRYLIKTRGQQVTLSCSPISGHRSVSWYQQTPGQGLQFLFEYFSETQRNKGNFPGRFSGRQFSNSRSEMNVSTLELGDSALYLCASSLGAADTQYFGPGTRLTVL.

The V and J genes are TRBV7-9 and TRBJ2-3; D is perhaps TRBD1 (6 bases). V was clipped by 5 bases and J by 3 bases, with 15 bases between them. CDR1 SEHNR and CDR2 FQNEAQ come from the germline V gene (reference sequence). CDR3 size: 15 residues. In DNA, the CDR3 is TGTGCCAGCAGCCTACAGGGTTCCGAAACAGATACGCAGTATTTT. Encoded protein: CASSLQGSETDTQYF.

The chain employs TRBV7-3 and TRBJ2-1, with 8 positions matching TRBD2. Germline values: CDR1 SGHTA, CDR2 FQGTGA. The CDR3 is 15 amino acids. V shed 2 bases, J shed 4 bases, and the junction held 4 bases outside the gene matches. CDR3 in amino acids: CASSLSQRGYNEQFF. For the CDR3, the DNA is TGTGCCAGCAGCTTATCCCAGCGGGGGTACAATGAGCAGTTCTTC.

CDR3 protein: CASSESIAGGSYNEQFF. CDR3 nucleotide sequence: TGCGCCAGCAGTGAGTCAATAGCGGGAGGCTCCTACAATGAGCAGTTCTTC. The chain links TRBV10-1 to TRBJ2-1, with 10 bases that match TRBD2. This CDR3 contains 17 residues. V trimming: 0 bases; J trimming: 0 bases; junction bases outside the gene matches: 2. Germline loops: CDR1 WNHNN, CDR2 SYGVQD (reference sequence).

The chain is built from TRBV5-1 and TRBJ2-5, with 8 bases lining up with TRBD1. The CDR3 length is 14 residues. Germline loops: CDR1 SGHRS, CDR2 YFSETQ. V shed 4 bases, J shed 4 bases, and the junction held 6 bases outside the gene matches. Written as DNA, the CDR3 is TGCGCCAGCAGCCTTTTTGGACAGGGAGAGACCCAGTACTTC. Encoded protein: CASSLFGQGETQYF.

This clone was found a few times. The CDR3 bases are TGTGCCAGCAGCTACTTAGACAGGCGTGCTGGAAACACCATATATTTT. Its translation is CASSYLDRRAGNTIYF. The V gene is TRBV7-9, the J gene TRBJ1-3; TRBD1 might be the D (6 bases). Trimming took 4 bases from V and 2 from J, leaving 15 bases between them. Germline values: CDR1 SEHNR, CDR2 FQNEAQ (reference sequence). The CDR3 runs 16 residues.

The V call is TRBV5-1, the J call TRBJ2-7, with TRBD2 identical over 7 bases. The CDR3 totals 14 residues. J gave up 3 bases and V 4 bases, and 7 bases lay outside the gene matches. Germline loops: CDR1 SGHRS, CDR2 YFSETQ. CDR3 sequence (DNA): TGCGCCAGCAGCCCTCTGGGGGGGATCTACGAGCAGTACGTC. This encodes CASSPLGGIYEQYV.

The V and J genes are TRBV7-2 and TRBJ1-1; TRBD1 might be the D (6 bases). This CDR3 contains 13 residues. The germline gives CDR1 SGHTA, CDR2 FQGNSA. The ends were cut back, 2 bases at V and 8 bases at J, with 12 bases in the middle. The CDR3 nucleotides are TGTGCCAGCAGCTTAATACAGGGTCGAGAAGCTTTCTTT. The encoded protein is CASSLIQGREAFF.

The chain joins TRBV5-1 to TRBJ2-1, with TRBD2 matching 10 bases. The CDR3 has 15 residues. The V and J ends lost 6 bases and 5 bases, in that order; junction bases with no gene match: 8. The V gene's germline CDR1 is SGHRS and CDR2 YFSETQ. In DNA form, the CDR3 reads TGCGCCAGCACCTGGACTAGCGGAGACAACAATGAGCAGTTCTTC. This gives the protein CASTWTSGDNNEQFF. Combining the CDR3 with reference TRBV5-1 and TRBJ2-1 gives the whole variable domain KAGVTQTPRYLIKTRGQQVTLSCSPISGHRSVSWYQQTPGQGLQFLFEYFSETQRNKGNFPGRFSGRQFSNSRSEMNVSTLELGDSALYLCASTWTSGDNNEQFFGPGTRLTVL.

The V call is TRBV6-5, the J call TRBJ2-5, with no clear D. The CDR3 is 14 amino acids. CDR1 and CDR2 (germline): MNHEY, SVGAGI. Deletions cut 2 bases from V and 7 bases from J, with 14 bases between. DNA of the CDR3: TGTGCCAGCAGTTACGGCGGCCGCGGTGGGACCCAGTACTTC. Residues: CASSYGGRGGTQYF.

This clone was seen just once. The V gene is TRBV18, the J gene TRBJ1-5, with 9 bases that match TRBD1. Germline loops: CDR1 KGHSH, CDR2 LQKENI. The CDR3 is 14 residues long. The junction had 4 bases not matched to a gene; V was cut back by 4 bases and J by 6 bases. The CDR3 region has the DNA TGTGCCAGCTCACAGGGACAGGGAATTCAGCCCCAGCATTTT. Translation gives CASSQGQGIQPQHF.

The DNA of the CDR3 is TGTGCCAGTAGTATAGTCGAGGGCTATGGCTACACCTTC. Its protein product is CASSIVEGYGYTF. V gene TRBV19 combines with J gene TRBJ1-2; no definite D call. The CDR3 has 13 residues. CDR1 is LNHDA, CDR2 SQIVND, per germline (reference sequence). V lost 1 base and J 4 bases, leaving 7 bases between the germline ends.

This chain uses TRBV5-4 with TRBJ1-1; perhaps TRBD1 as D (5 bases). Trimming shortened V by 4 bases and J by 7 bases, and 17 bases separated the two germline ends. CDR3 size: 14 residues. CDR1 SGHNT and CDR2 YYREEE come from the germline V gene (reference sequence). The CDR3 spells CASSGITGGSEAFF. In nucleotides, the CDR3 is TGTGCCAGCAGCGGCATTACTGGGGGGAGTGAAGCTTTCTTT.

V gene TRBV6-1 combines with J gene TRBJ2-7; 9 nucleotides match TRBD1. From germline, CDR1 is MNHNS and CDR2 SASEGT. CDR3 size: 15 residues. V was pared by 3 bases and J by 4 bases, with 7 bases of the junction left unmatched. The CDR3 region has the DNA TGTGCCAGCAGTGAGGACAGGGGAGTCTTGTACGAGCAGTACGTC. Residues: CASSEDRGVLYEQYV.

The chain carries TRBV7-3 and TRBJ2-5; TRBD1 agrees at 9 bases. Germline V CDR1 and CDR2: SGHTA, FQGTGA. Trimming cost V 2 bases and J 1 base; bases outside gene matches: 2. The CDR3 spans 15 residues. DNA of the CDR3: TGTGCCAGCAGCTTAGGACAGGGGCCCCAAGAGACCCAGTACTTC. Protein: CASSLGQGPQETQYF. Filled out from reference TRBV7-3 and TRBJ2-5, the complete variable domain reads GAGVSQTPSNKVTEKGKYVELRCDPISGHTALYWYRQSLGQGPEFLIYFQGTGAADDSGLPNDRFFAVRPEGSVSTLKIQRTERGDSAVYLCASSLGQGPQETQYFGPGTRLLVL.

The rearrangement joins TRBV5-1 to TRBJ1-2; 7 bases line up with TRBD1. Looked up from germline, CDR1 is SGHRS and CDR2 is YFSETQ. The CDR3 consists of 14 residues. J gave up 7 bases and V 5 bases, and 11 bases lay outside the gene matches. The chain's CDR3 is CASSDIRDSPGYTF. CDR3 DNA: TGCGCCAGCAGTGATATTCGGGACAGCCCTGGCTACACCTTC.

On this clone itself: Other DNA sequences within the sample encode an identical CDR3. The chain couples TRBV2 to TRBJ1-1; D is ambiguous. Per the germline V gene, CDR1 is SNHLY and CDR2 is FYNNEI. CDR3 length: 11 amino acids. Trimming removed 9 bases at V and 5 bases at J, with 10 bases between. The CDR3 loop reads CASSWRTEAFF. The CDR3 nucleotides are TGTGCCAGTAGTTGGAGGACTGAAGCTTTCTTT.

The chain has TRBV5-1 and TRBJ2-1; TRBD1 matches at 11 bases. The CDR3 consists of 12 residues. The V and J ends lost 7 bases and 7 bases, in that order; junction bases with no gene match: 1. CDR1 and CDR2 from the germline V gene are SGHRS and YFSETQ. CDR3 in amino acids: CASRDRGNEQFF. In DNA form, the CDR3 reads TGCGCCAGCCGGGACAGGGGGAATGAGCAGTTCTTC.

The genes are TRBV5-1 and TRBJ2-1; 9 bases are a match to TRBD2. Germline V gives CDR1 SGHRS, CDR2 YFSETQ. The CDR3 contains 14 residues. The ends lost 7 bases at V and 1 base at J; junction bases unmatched: 3. CDR3 region: CASHSGSSYNEQFF. CDR3 sequence (DNA): TGCGCCAGCCATAGCGGGAGTTCCTACAATGAGCAGTTCTTC.